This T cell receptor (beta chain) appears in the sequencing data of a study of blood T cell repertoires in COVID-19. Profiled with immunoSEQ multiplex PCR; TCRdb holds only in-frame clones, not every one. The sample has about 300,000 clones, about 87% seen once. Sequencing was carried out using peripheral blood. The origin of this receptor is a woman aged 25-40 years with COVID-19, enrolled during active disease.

For the CDR3, the DNA is TGCGCCAGCAGCGTGGGACAGGGGGTCGACGAGCAGTACTTC. Translating it yields CASSVGQGVDEQYF. This chain joins TRBV5-1 and TRBJ2-7, with 11 nucleotides matching TRBD1. This CDR3 is built from 14 residues. After removal of 4 bases from V and 5 bases from J, the junction contained 5 bases not matched to a gene. Germline CDR1 reads SGHRS; CDR2 reads YFSETQ.